This TCR beta chain was captured in a study of T-cell reconstitution after alpha-beta-depleted transplantation in children. Study-level findings and limits: Surviving recipient T cells and intrathymic progenitors accounted for some patients' high TCRbeta diversity at day 60. Reportedly, only several hundred clones from non-depleted graft cells drove alpha-beta T-cell counts at about two months. One year post-transplant, T-cell counts and diversity were largely derived from T cells produced anew.

J lost 8 bases, V lost 3 bases, and 7 bases had no gene match. Per germline, CDR1 SQVTM and CDR2 ANQGSEA. The CDR3 spans 13 residues. The TCRbeta library incorporated unique molecular identifiers. TCRdb reprocessed the PCR reads with MiXCR, giving one entry per CDR3 protein. The sample contains around 800,000 distinct CDR3 sequences, 15% to 20% of which appear only once. Concerning this clonotype: Its target is not known.

The rearrangement links TRBV29-1 to TRBJ2-1; the match to TRBD2 covers 7 bases. The sequencing used PBMCs, mostly from graft donor cells, collected 360 days after TCRalphabeta/CD19-depleted stem cell transplant. The clonotype comes from a male patient between 5 and 17 years old who had a stem cell transplant for acute lymphoblastic leukemia, so the T cells may come from the graft donor. The CDR3 reads CSVDTSVDDEQFF. In DNA, the CDR3 is TGCAGCGTTGACACTAGCGTTGATGATGAGCAGTTCTTC.